The rows below give T cell receptor beta chains drawn from one sample of a study of T cells in Graves' hyperthyroidism and ophthalmopathy. MiXCR was run by TCRdb on the multiplex PCR reads, yielding one entry per CDR3 protein. The sample lists 560,000 or so distinct CDR3 sequences, less than 20% occurring once. Sequenced: blood. These receptors all stem from a man aged 40-50 years with Graves' ophthalmopathy. CDR3s include the opening cysteine and the closing phenylalanine or tryptophan. A D gene is named only where the DNA matches it firmly. Rows may omit the clone size; those that give it use once, few, many or a size class.

V gene	clone size	D gene	J gene	CDR3 protein	CDR3 DNA
TRBV28	-	-	TRBJ2-3	CASVSRSASQYF	TGTGCCAGCGTTTCCCGGTCCGCATCTCAGTATTTT
TRBV7-3	many	-	TRBJ2-2	CASRRGGDGIAGELFF	TGTGCCAGCAGGAGAGGGGGGGACGGGATAGCCGGGGAGCTGTTTTTT
TRBV2	many	TRBD1	TRBJ2-3	CASSDRTGGTDTQYF	TGTGCCAGCAGTGATCGGACAGGTGGGACAGATACGCAGTATTTT
TRBV7-9	-	TRBD1	TRBJ1-4	CASSLGLTGANEKLFF	TGTGCCAGCAGCTTGGGTTTGACAGGGGCTAATGAAAAACTGTTTTTT
TRBV6-2/TRBV6-3	few	TRBD2	TRBJ2-1	CASSPTSGRGRNEQFF	TGTGCCAGCAGTCCCACTAGCGGGAGGGGGCGCAATGAGCAGTTCTTC
TRBV7-9	-	TRBD1	TRBJ1-2	CASSLGGQGAHGYTF	TGTGCCAGCAGCTTAGGGGGACAGGGGGCTCATGGCTACACCTTC
TRBV14	many	-	TRBJ2-5	CASSQTTGSWETQYF	TGTGCCAGCAGCCAAACGACAGGTTCTTGGGAGACCCAGTACTTC
TRBV5-4	-	-	TRBJ2-1	CASSSGGLGDNEQFF	TGTGCCAGCAGCTCCGGGGGGCTCGGGGACAATGAGCAGTTCTTC
TRBV30	many	-	TRBJ1-5	CAWSAGPDQPQHF	TGTGCCTGGAGCGCCGGGCCAGATCAGCCCCAGCATTTT
TRBV11-1	few	TRBD1	TRBJ1-5	CASSFRDRGRGWSNQPQHF	TGTGCCAGCAGCTTCCGGGACAGGGGGCGCGGATGGAGCAATCAGCCCCAGCATTTT
TRBV20-1	many	-	TRBJ2-6	CSANGGFGANVLTF	TGCAGTGCTAACGGAGGGTTCGGGGCCAACGTCCTGACTTTC
TRBV20-1	-	TRBD2	TRBJ2-7	CSASKGLDPYEQYF	TGCAGTGCAAGTAAGGGACTAGATCCCTACGAGCAGTACTTC
TRBV27	-	-	TRBJ2-2	CASSLEVLGELFF	TGTGCCAGCAGTTTAGAAGTACTGGGGGAGCTGTTTTTT
TRBV15	-	-	TRBJ1-3	CATSRDPLGGNTIYF	TGTGCCACCAGCAGAGACCCACTAGGGGGAAACACCATATATTTT
TRBV28	-	-	TRBJ1-1	CASSLWRGGGPEAFF	TGTGCCAGCAGTTTATGGCGGGGGGGCGGACCTGAAGCTTTCTTT
TRBV2	many	-	TRBJ2-1	CASSYRTANEQFF	TGTGCCAGCAGTTACCGGACAGCCAATGAGCAGTTCTTC